This entry features one TCR beta chain sequence. MiXCR was run by TCRdb on the PCR reads, yielding one entry per CDR3 protein. Of over 10,000 distinct CDR3 sequences in the sample, approximately 50% were seen once. The data are from a study of tumor-infiltrating lymphocytes in oesophageal squamous cell carcinoma. The CDR3 has 15 residues. The V gene's germline CDR1 is SEHNR and CDR2 FQNEAQ (reference sequence). The clonotype comes from a male donor with esophageal squamous cell carcinoma. The material sequenced was esophageal tumor tissue. The rearrangement links TRBV7-9 to TRBJ2-3, with 10 bases that match TRBD1. The J call may be mistaken, given a closer DNA end match to TRBJ2-5. The CDR3 DNA sequence: TGTGCCAGCAGCTTGGACAGGGGGTATGAGGAGACCCAGTACTTC. This encodes CASSLDRGYEETQYF.